This TCR beta chain was documented in a study of OX40 agonist ivuxolimab in advanced cancers. The V and J ends lost 0 bases and 7 bases respectively, with 16 bases between them. Per the germline V gene, CDR1 is GTSNPN and CDR2 is SVGIG (reference sequence). CDR3 size: 15 residues. Using immunoSEQ multiplex PCR, the repertoire was profiled, and TCRdb retains in-frame clones only, with some absent. The sample yields roughly 19,000 clones, roughly 70% seen once. This receptor was identified in an adult with an advanced solid tumor such as melanoma, head and neck, liver or kidney cancer. This specimen was CD4+ or CD8+ T cells sorted from blood, taken in a trial of the OX40 agonist ivuxolimab. This sequence joins TRBV30 and TRBJ1-5; tentatively, D is TRBD1 (5 bases). The DNA of the CDR3 is TGTGCCTGGAGTGTATCAGGTCGGGGGGACCAGCCCCAGCATTTT. Its translation is CAWSVSGRGDQPQHF. The full variable domain, rest sourced from reference TRBV30 and TRBJ1-5, is SQTIHQWPATLVQPVGSPLSLECTVEGTSNPNLYWYRQAAGRGLQLLFYSVGIGQISSEVPQNLSASRPQDRQFILSSKKLLLSDSGFYLCAWSVSGRGDQPQHFGDGTRLSIL.